The sequence of this T cell receptor beta chain was determined in a study of monozygotic twins with inflammatory bowel disease. Template switching appended UMIs that held a 6-nucleotide sample barcode. After re-calling the 5' RACE reads, TCRdb lists one entry per CDR3 protein, DNA absent. This table lists 150,000 to 200,000 distinct CDR3 sequences. Germline lookup yields CDR1 LGHDT and CDR2 YNNKEL (reference sequence). CDR3 length: 15 amino acids. A note on this clonotype: The antigen remains undetermined.

Study-wide results and caveats: Healthy co-twins exceeded IBD patients in TCRbeta diversity as measured by inverse Simpson.

This TCR came from a human donor with ulcerative colitis or Crohn's disease, or a healthy co-twin of an affected twin (not recorded which). The genes are TRBV3-1 and TRBJ1-5; TCRdb selects TRBD1, and the lack of DNA leaves this call unchecked. Source material: blood. CDR3 protein: CASSSGQGYNQPQHF.